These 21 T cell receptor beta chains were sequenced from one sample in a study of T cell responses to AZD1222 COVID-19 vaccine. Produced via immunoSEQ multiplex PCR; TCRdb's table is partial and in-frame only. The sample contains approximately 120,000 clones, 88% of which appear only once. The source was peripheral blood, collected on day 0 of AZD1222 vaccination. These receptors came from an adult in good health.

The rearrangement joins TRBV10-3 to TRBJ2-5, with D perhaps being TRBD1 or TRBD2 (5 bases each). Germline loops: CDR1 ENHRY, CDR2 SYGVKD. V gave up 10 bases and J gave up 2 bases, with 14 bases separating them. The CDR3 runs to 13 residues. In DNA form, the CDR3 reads TGTGCCACCAGACCGGGGCCTCAAGAGACCCAGTACTTC. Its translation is CATRPGPQETQYF.

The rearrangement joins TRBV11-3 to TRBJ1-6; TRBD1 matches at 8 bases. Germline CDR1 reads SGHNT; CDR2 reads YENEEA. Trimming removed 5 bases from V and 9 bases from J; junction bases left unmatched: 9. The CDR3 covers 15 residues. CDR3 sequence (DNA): TGTGCCAGCAGCAATTCAGGGGGCGGAGGTTCACCCCTCCACTTT. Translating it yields CASSNSGGGGSPLHF.

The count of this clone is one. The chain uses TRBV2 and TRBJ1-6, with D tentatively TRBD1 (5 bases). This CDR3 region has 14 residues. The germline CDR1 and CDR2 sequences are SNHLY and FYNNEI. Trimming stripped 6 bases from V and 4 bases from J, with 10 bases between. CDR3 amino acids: CASSPGLYNSPLHF. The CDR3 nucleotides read TGTGCCAGCAGCCCGGGGCTGTATAATTCACCCCTCCACTTT.

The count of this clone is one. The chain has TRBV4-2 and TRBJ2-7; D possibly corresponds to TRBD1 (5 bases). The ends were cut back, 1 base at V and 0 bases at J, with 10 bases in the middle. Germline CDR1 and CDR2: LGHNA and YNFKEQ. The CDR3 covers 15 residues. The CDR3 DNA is TGTGCCAGCAGCCAAGTCCAGGGCAGCTCCTACGAGCAGTACTTC. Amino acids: CASSQVQGSSYEQYF.

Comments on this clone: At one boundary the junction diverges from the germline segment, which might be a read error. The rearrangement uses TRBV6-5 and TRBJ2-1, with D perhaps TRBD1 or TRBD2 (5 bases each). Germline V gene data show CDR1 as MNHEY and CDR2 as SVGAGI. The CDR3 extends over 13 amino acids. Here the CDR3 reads CASSYSQGREQFF. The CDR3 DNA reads TGTGCCAGCAGCTACTCCCAGGGACGGGAGCAGTTCTTC.

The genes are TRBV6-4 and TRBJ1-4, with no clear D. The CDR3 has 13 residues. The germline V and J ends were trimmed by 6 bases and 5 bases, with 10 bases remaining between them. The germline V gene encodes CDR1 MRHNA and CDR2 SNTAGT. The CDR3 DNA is TGTGCCAGCAGCCGGGCGTTAAATGAAAAACTGTTTTTT. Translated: CASSRALNEKLFF.

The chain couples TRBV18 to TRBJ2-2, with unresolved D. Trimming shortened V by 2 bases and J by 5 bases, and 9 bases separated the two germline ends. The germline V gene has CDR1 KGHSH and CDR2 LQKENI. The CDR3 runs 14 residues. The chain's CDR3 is CASSPSGGTGELFF. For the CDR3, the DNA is TGTGCCAGCTCACCATCGGGTGGGACCGGGGAGCTGTTTTTT. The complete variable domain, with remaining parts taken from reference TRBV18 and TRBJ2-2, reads NAGVMQNPRHLVRRRGQEARLRCSPMKGHSHVYWYRQLPEEGLKFMVYLQKENIIDESGMPKERFSAEFPKEGPSILRIQQVVRGDSAAYFCASSPSGGTGELFFGEGSRLTVL.

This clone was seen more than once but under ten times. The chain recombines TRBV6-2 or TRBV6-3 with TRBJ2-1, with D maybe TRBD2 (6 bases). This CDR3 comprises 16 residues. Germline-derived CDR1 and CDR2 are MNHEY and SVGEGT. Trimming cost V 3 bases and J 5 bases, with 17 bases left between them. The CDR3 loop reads CASSYSLQRLDNEQFF. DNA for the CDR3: TGTGCCAGCAGTTATTCCCTACAAAGACTAGACAATGAGCAGTTCTTC.

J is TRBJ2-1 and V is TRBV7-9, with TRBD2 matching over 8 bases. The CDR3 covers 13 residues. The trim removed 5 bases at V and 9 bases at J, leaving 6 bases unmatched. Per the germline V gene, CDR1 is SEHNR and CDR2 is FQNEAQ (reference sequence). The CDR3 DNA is TGTGCCAGCAGCGGGACTAGAGCGTCTGAGCAGTTCTTC. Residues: CASSGTRASEQFF.

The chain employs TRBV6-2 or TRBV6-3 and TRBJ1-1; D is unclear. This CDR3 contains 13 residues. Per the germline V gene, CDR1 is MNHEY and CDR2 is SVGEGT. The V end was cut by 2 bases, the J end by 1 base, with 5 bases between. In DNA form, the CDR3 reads TGTGCCAGCAGTTACGTCCCGAACACTGAAGCTTTCTTT. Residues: CASSYVPNTEAFF.

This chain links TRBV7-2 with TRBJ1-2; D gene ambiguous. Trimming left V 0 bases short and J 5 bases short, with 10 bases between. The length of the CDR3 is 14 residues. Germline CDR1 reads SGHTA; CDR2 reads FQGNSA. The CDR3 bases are TGTGCCAGCAGCTTAGCCACCTTTAGTTATGGCTACACCTTC. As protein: CASSLATFSYGYTF. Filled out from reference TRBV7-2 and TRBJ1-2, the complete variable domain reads GAGVSQSPSNKVTEKGKDVELRCDPISGHTALYWYRQSLGQGLEFLIYFQGNSAPDKSGLPSDRFSAERTGGSVSTLTIQRTQQEDSAVYLCASSLATFSYGYTFGSGTRLTVV.

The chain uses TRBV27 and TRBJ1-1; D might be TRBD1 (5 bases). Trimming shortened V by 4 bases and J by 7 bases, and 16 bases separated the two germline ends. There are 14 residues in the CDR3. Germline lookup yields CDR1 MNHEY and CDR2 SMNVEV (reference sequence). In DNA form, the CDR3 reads TGTGCCAGCAGTTCCCTGGGGGGGTTTGGTGAAGCTTTCTTT. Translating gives CASSSLGGFGEAFF.

The CDR3 spells CASSLGASYEQYF. Here the CDR3 DNA reads TGTGCCAGCAGCTTAGGGGCTTCCTACGAGCAGTACTTC. The chain combines TRBV7-9 with TRBJ2-7; no firm D call. The length of the CDR3 is 13 residues. Trimming removed 1 base at V and 1 base at J, with 5 bases between. CDR1 and CDR2 from the germline V gene are SEHNR and FQNEAQ (reference sequence).

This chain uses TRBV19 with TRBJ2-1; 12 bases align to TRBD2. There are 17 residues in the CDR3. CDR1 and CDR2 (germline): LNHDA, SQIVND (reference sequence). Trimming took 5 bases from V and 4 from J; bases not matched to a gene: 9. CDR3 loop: CASSAGLAGRTYNEQFF. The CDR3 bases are TGTGCCAGTAGTGCCGGACTAGCGGGAAGAACATACAATGAGCAGTTCTTC.

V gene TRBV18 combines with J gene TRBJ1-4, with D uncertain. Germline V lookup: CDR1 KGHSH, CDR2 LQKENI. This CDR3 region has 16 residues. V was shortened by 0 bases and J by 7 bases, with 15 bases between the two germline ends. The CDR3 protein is CASSPPEGSYGEKLFF. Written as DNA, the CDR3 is TGTGCCAGCTCACCACCGGAAGGGTCCTACGGTGAAAAACTGTTTTTT.

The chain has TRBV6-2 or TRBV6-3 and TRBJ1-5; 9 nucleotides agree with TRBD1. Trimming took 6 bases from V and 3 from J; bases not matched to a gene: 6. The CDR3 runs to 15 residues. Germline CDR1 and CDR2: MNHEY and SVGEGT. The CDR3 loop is CASSSGTGTNQPQHF. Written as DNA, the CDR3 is TGTGCCAGCAGCTCCGGGACAGGGACCAATCAGCCCCAGCATTTT.

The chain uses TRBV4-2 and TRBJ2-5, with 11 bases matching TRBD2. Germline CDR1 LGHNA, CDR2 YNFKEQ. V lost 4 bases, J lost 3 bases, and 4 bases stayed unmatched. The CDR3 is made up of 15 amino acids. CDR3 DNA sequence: TGTGCCAGCAGCCTAGCGGGGGGGCCGGAAGAGACCCAGTACTTC. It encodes CASSLAGGPEETQYF.

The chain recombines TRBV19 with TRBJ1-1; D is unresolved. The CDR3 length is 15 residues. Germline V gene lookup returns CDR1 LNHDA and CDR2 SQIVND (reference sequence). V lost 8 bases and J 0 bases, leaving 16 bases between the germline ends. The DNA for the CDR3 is TGTGCCAGTCTTACGAAGGCGGGGATGAACACTGAAGCTTTCTTT. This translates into CASLTKAGMNTEAFF. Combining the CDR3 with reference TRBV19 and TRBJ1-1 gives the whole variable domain DGGITQSPKYLFRKEGQNVTLSCEQNLNHDAMYWYRQDPGQGLRLIYYSQIVNDFQKGDIAEGYSVSREKKESFPLTVTSAQKNPTAFYLCASLTKAGMNTEAFFGQGTRLTVV.

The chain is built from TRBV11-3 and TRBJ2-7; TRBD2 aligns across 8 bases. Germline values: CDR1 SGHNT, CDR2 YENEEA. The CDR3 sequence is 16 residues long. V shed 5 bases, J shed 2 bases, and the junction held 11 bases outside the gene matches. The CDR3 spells CASSPNGAGGTYEQYF. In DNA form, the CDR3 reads TGTGCCAGCAGCCCTAATGGCGCGGGGGGAACCTACGAGCAGTACTTC.

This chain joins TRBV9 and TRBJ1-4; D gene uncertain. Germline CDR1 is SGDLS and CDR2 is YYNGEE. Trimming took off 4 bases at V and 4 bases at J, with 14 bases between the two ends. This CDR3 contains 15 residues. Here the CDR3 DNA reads TGTGCCAGCAGCAAAATCGGACGGAGTAATGAAAAACTGTTTTTT. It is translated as CASSKIGRSNEKLFF. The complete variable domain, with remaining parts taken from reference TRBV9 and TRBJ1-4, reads DSGVTQTPKHLITATGQRVTLRCSPRSGDLSVYWYQQSLDQGLQFLIQYYNGEERAKGNILERFSAQQFPDLHSELNLSSLELGDSALYFCASSKIGRSNEKLFFGSGTQLSVL.

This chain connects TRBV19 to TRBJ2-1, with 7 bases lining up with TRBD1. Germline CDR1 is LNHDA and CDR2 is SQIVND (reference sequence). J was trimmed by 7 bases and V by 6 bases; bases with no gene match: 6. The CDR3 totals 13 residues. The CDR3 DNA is TGTGCCAGTAGAAACAGGGGTGGGAATGAGCAGTTCTTC. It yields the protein CASRNRGGNEQFF. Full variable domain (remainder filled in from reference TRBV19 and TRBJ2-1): DGGITQSPKYLFRKEGQNVTLSCEQNLNHDAMYWYRQDPGQGLRLIYYSQIVNDFQKGDIAEGYSVSREKKESFPLTVTSAQKNPTAFYLCASRNRGGNEQFFGPGTRLTVL.